This record covers a single TCR beta chain. The source of the sample is a study of blood T cell repertoires in COVID-19. Overall study context: T cells, B-cell-depleted T cells, or PBMCs supplied cDNA or gDNA.

Profiled with immunoSEQ multiplex PCR; TCRdb holds only in-frame clones, not every one. The sample lists about 26,000 clones; 80% to 95% were seen once. Source material: peripheral blood. The source of this sequence is a human donor in a cohort sampled during active COVID-19.

CDR3 sequence (DNA): TGTGCCAGCAGCCCCAGGGACAGGGAAAATTCACCCCTCCACTTT. Its translation is CASSPRDRENSPLHF. The rearrangement uses TRBV7-6 and TRBJ1-6; 9 bases align to TRBD1. This CDR3 comprises 15 residues. Germline CDR1 reads SGHVS; CDR2 reads FNYEAQ. Unmatched junction bases numbered 6, after V lost 5 bases and J lost 7 bases.